This T cell receptor beta chain was sequenced during a study of cytomegalovirus exposure and HLA in healthy donors. Study results and caveats: It is likely that the observed cluster of highly shared sequence variants was a sequencing artifact. Later genetic work tied a missense DCLRE1C variant to beta-chain V and J trimming.

From germline, CDR1 is SEHNR and CDR2 FQNEAQ (reference sequence). CDR3 length equals 14 residues. V gave up 2 bases and J gave up 7 bases, with 12 bases separating them. About this clone itself: Its antigen is unidentified.

60 Vbeta and 13 Jbeta primers were used in PCR. Generated by immunoSEQ multiplex PCR, the TCRdb table keeps only in-frame clones and is missing some. Here the sample spans 50,000 to 75,000 clones, roughly 83% being singletons. The sequencing input was PBMCs. The chain has TRBV7-9 and TRBJ2-1; TRBD2 might be the D (6 bases). This TCR was recovered from a human donor in good health. CDR3 in amino acids: CASSLLLRGNEQFF. As DNA, the CDR3 is TGTGCCAGCAGCTTATTGTTGCGGGGTAATGAGCAGTTCTTC.